One T cell receptor beta chain is described in this entry. This sample is part of a study of blood T cells in healthy people across ages. Using a J-beta primer mix together with a sample-barcoded 5' primer, a second PCR was run for roughly 6 to 12 cycles. Individual samples furnished no less than 2.5 million CDR3-containing paired-end reads apiece. A single record per CDR3 protein comes from TCRdb applying MiXCR to the 5' RACE reads. The table lists 1.5 million to 2 million distinct CDR3 sequences, just under 50% of them singletons. The length of the CDR3 is 13 residues. Trimming stripped 8 bases from V and 8 bases from J, with 13 bases between. Germline V gene lookup returns CDR1 MGHRA and CDR2 YSYEKL. A minimum of 7 million PBMCs was isolated per sample.

The source material was blood. The clonotype comes from a middle-aged woman in good health. The V and J genes are TRBV4-1 and TRBJ1-6; D is uncertain. CDR3 coding DNA: TGCGCCAGCGCATCCCTCGGGGATTCACCCCTCCACTTT. It codes for CASASLGDSPLHF.